The clone carrying this TCR beta chain was seen a handful of times. Its antigen is not known. Library construction for TCR beta used iRepertoire HTBI primers and Arm-PCR of CDR3 regions. MiXCR was run by TCRdb on the multiplex PCR reads, yielding one entry per CDR3 protein. This sample yields a few hundred thousand distinct CDR3 sequences, of which 23% are seen a single time; around 26% belongs to the top ten. Time point noted: persistent/refractory GD, antithyroid drugs over 5 years with positive TRAb. RNA isolated from PBMCs was used to make the TCR library. This sample was taken from a study of regulatory T cells in long-lasting Graves disease. Findings of the study overall: The work looked only at peripheral blood and did not look at thyroid tissue.

CDR3 length equals 17 residues. CDR1 is SGHRS, CDR2 YFSETQ, per germline. J lost 8 bases, V lost 4 bases, and 17 bases had no gene match. The origin of this receptor is a female donor with Graves disease. V and J are TRBV5-1 and TRBJ1-2; TRBD1 matches at 10 bases. Sequencing was performed on peripheral blood mononuclear cells (PBMCs), taken when the disease was refractory, from a patient treated with antithyroid drugs. This chain's CDR3 is CASSRTGAAGQGDGYTF. CDR3 coding DNA: TGCGCCAGCAGCCGGACGGGAGCCGCAGGACAGGGGGACGGCTACACCTTC.